One and the same sample provided the 6 T cell receptor beta chains below, sequenced in a study of T-cell reconstitution after alpha-beta-depleted transplantation in children. Construction of the TCRbeta library involved unique molecular identifiers. TCRdb re-called the PCR reads through MiXCR, storing one row per CDR3 protein. The sample holds a few hundred thousand distinct CDR3 sequences; 15% to 20% are singletons and the top ten take 3.3%. Sequencing was performed on PBMCs from the stem cell graft donor, taken from the stem cell graft. Every receptor here comes from a human donor who donated a stem cell graft to a child with acute lymphoblastic leukemia.

This clonotype appeared a few times. J is TRBJ1-1 and V is TRBV5-1, with D hard to call. Per germline, CDR1 SGHRS and CDR2 YFSETQ. CDR3 length: 17 residues. The V gene lost 3 bases and the J gene lost 1 base, with 19 bases spanning the gap. In DNA, the CDR3 is TGCGCCAGCAGCTCTAACCCTCTACGGACGGCGAACACTGAAGCTTTCTTT. Translation gives CASSSNPLRTANTEAFF.

This sequence joins TRBV20-1 and TRBJ1-6; 8 nucleotides line up with TRBD1. Germline V gene sequence: CDR1 DFQATT, CDR2 SNEGSKA (reference sequence). With 3 bases clipped from V and 9 bases from J, the junction kept 10 bases outside the gene matches. The CDR3 has 15 amino acids. CDR3 nucleotides: TGCAGTGCTAGTTTCTTCGACAGGGGAGCTTCACCCCTCCACTTT. Translating it yields CSASFFDRGASPLHF.

This clonotype was seen a handful of times. For the CDR3, the DNA is TGCAGTGCCCGCCCCCAAACAGGGGGGTCCTACAATGAGCAGTTCTTC. Its translation is CSARPQTGGSYNEQFF. The chain recombines TRBV20-1 with TRBJ2-1, with 8 bases that match TRBD1. The V and J ends lost 6 bases and 1 base, in that order; junction bases with no gene match: 11. The CDR3 has 16 residues. In germline, CDR1 is DFQATT, CDR2 SNEGSKA (reference sequence).

The sample holds a few counts of this clonotype. V gene TRBV29-1 combines with J gene TRBJ2-1; 9 bases map to TRBD2. Unmatched junction bases numbered 6, after V lost 7 bases and J lost 8 bases. CDR3 length equals 12 residues. CDR1 SQVTM and CDR2 ANQGSEA come from the germline V gene. The CDR3 region has the DNA TGCAGCGGGGGACTAGCTTGGTATGAGCAGTTCTTC. This sequence encodes CSGGLAWYEQFF.

This chain connects TRBV4-1 to TRBJ2-3, with D possibly matching TRBD2 (5 bases). V was pared by 1 base and J by 10 bases, with 12 bases between. From germline, CDR1 is MGHRA and CDR2 YSYEKL. The CDR3 sequence is 13 residues long. This CDR3 reads CASSQVLGDAQYF. The CDR3, as DNA: TGCGCCAGCAGCCAAGTTCTCGGGGATGCGCAGTATTTT.

This chain joins TRBV7-9 and TRBJ2-7; D gene unclear. Trimming took off 5 bases at V and 6 bases at J, with 17 bases between the two ends. From germline, CDR1 is SEHNR and CDR2 FQNEAQ (reference sequence). This CDR3 contains 14 residues. The CDR3 sequence: CASSPPVGPGEQYF. In DNA form, the CDR3 reads TGTGCCAGCAGCCCCCCGGTGGGTCCCGGCGAGCAGTACTTC.